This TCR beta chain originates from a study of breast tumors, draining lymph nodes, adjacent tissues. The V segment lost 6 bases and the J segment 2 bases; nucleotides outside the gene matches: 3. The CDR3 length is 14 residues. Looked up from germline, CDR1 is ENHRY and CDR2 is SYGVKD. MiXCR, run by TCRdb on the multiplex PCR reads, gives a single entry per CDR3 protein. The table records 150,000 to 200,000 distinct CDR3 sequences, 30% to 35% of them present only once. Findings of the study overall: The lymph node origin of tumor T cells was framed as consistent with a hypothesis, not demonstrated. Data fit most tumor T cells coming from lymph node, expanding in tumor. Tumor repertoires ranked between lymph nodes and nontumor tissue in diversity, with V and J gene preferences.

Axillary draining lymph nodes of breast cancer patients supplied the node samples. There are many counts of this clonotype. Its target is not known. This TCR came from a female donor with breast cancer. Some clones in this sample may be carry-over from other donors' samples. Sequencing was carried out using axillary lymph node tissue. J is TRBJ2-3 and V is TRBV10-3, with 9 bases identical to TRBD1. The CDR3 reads CAIRGQGPTDTQYF. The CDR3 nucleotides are TGTGCCATCAGGGGACAGGGACCCACAGATACGCAGTATTTT.